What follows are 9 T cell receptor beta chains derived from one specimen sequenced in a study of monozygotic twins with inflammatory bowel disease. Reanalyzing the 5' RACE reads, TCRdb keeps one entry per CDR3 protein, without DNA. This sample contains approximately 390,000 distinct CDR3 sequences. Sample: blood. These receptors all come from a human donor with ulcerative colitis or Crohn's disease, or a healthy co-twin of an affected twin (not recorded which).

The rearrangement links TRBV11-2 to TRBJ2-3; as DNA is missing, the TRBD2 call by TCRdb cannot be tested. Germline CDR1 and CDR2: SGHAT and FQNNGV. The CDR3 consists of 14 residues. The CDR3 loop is CASSLQREGDTQYF.

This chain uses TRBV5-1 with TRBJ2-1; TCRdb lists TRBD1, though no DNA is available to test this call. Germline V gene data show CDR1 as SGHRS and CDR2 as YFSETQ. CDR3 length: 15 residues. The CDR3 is CASSLGVGQTNEQFF.

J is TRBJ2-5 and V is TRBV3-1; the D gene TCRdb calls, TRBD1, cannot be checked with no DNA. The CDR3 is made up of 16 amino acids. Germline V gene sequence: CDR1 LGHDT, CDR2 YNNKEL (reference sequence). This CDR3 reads CASSADTAARLGDQYF.

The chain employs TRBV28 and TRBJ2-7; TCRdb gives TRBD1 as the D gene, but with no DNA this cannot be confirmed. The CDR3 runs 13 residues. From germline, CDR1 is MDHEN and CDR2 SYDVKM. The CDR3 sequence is CASSFVLYDEQYF. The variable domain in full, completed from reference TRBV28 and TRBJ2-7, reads DVKVTQSSRYLVKRTGEKVFLECVQDMDHENMFWYRQDPGLGLRLIYFSYDVKMKEKGDIPEGYSVSREKKERFSLILESASTNQTSMYLCASSFVLYDEQYFGPGTRLTVT.

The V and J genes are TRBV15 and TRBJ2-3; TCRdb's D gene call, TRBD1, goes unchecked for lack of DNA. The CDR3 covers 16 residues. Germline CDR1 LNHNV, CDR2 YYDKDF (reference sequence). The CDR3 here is CATSHPRAGNTDTQYF.

The CDR3 loop is CALSGNRAMNTEAFF. The rearrangement joins TRBV2 to TRBJ1-1. CDR1 is SNHLY and CDR2 is FYNNEI in the germline V gene. The CDR3 runs 15 residues.

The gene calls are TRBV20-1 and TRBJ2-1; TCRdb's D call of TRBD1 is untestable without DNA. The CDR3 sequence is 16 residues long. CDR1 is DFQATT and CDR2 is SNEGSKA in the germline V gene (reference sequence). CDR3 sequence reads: CSATPGLAISYNEQFF.

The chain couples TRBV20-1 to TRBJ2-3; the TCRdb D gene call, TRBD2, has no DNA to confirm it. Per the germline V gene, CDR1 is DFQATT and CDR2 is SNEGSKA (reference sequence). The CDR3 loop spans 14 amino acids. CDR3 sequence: CREGWADPTDTQYF.

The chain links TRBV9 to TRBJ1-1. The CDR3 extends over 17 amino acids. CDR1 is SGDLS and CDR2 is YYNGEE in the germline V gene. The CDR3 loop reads CASSVGGLTKGNTEAFF.